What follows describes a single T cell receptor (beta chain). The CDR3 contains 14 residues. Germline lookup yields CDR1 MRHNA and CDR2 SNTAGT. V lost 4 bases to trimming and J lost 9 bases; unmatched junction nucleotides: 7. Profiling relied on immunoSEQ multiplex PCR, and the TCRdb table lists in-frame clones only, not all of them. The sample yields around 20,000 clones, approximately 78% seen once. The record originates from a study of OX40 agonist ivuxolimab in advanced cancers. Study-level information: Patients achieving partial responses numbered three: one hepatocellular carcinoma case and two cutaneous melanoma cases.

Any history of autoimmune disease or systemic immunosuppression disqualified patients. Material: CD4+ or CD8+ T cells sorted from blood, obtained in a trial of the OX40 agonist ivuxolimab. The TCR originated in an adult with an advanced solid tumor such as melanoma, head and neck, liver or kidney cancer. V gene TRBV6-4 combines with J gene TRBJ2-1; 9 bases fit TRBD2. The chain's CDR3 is CASSALAGFGEQFF. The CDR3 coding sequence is TGTGCCAGCAGTGCGCTAGCGGGGTTCGGTGAGCAGTTCTTC.